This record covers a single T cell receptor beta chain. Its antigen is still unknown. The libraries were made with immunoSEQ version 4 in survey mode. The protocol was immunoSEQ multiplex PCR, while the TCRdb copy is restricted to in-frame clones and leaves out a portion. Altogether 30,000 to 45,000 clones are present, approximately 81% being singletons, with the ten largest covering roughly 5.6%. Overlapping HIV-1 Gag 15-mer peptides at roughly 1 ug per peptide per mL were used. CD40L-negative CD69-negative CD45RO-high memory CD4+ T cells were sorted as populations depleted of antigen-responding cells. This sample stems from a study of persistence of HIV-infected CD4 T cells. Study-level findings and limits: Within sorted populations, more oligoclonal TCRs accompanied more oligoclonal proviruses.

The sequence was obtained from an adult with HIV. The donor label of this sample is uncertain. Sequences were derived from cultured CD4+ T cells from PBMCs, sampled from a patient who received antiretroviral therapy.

The DNA for the CDR3 is TGTGCCAGCAGCCCAGGGGTAGGGGGGGCTTTGAGAGATACGCAGTATTTT. Translated: CASSPGVGGALRDTQYF. The J gene is TRBJ2-3, the V gene TRBV9; a possible D gene is TRBD2 (7 bases). V shed 4 bases and J shed 5 bases, with 23 bases lying between them. CDR1 and CDR2 from the germline V gene are SGDLS and YYNGEE. CDR3 length equals 17 residues.